This T cell receptor (beta chain) was recovered during a study of regulatory T cells in long-lasting Graves disease (dated by TCRdb to about 2021). Regarding the complete study: To count as having persistent Graves' disease, a patient had to have received antithyroid drug treatment for over 5 years with TSH receptor autoantibodies remaining persistently positive. Persistent Graves' disease patients were compared with newly diagnosed Graves' disease patients by peripheral blood TCR sequencing and RNA sequencing. The study was conducted in China and was registered as a clinical trial. A total of roughly 33 samples were covered by TCR sequencing, comprising some 13 persistent and roughly 20 newly diagnosed Graves' disease patients. In the clinical cohort, patients with persistent Graves' disease had used antithyroid drugs for an average of roughly 10 years. Summary of the overall study and its limitations: Only peripheral blood was studied, because thyroid tissue, the primary lesion, was inaccessible. Patients with persistent disease shared more public clonotypes (approximately 2,500) than newly diagnosed patients did (more than 900). Persistent Graves' disease patients showed lower TCR Shannon entropy and fewer highly expanded clones than newly diagnosed patients, suggesting clonal expansion. Sequencing and analysis were limited to the TCR beta chain. Persistent disease showed preferential use of TRBV28, TRBJ1-2 and TRBJ2-5, whereas newly diagnosed disease favored TRBV20-1 and TRBJ2-1. As a limitation, the authors acknowledged that the small sample size may reduce accuracy.

To prepare the library, multiplex PCR was applied. The listed sequencing device is Illumina HiSeq 4000. To build TCR beta libraries, CDR3 regions were amplified by Arm-PCR using iRepertoire HTBI primers. PCR products were gel purified before sequencing. The published analysis was carried out like this. Gene usage analysis of CDR3 amino acid clonotypes relied on the roughly 67 TRBV and more than twelve TRBJ segments identified across samples. COPE and FqMerger were used to merge the filtered high-quality paired reads into contigs. Contigs were aligned with BLAST to IMGT TRBV, TRBD and TRBJ reference genes, and CDR3 was defined per IMGT. Highly expanded clones were defined as clonotypes with a frequency above 0.1%. Repertoire diversity was measured by Shannon entropy, and V-J evenness by the Gini coefficient. A clonotype found in more than one individual was treated as public. TCRdb's own reprocessing of the public reads used fastp at Q25 and MiXCR and kept productive beta chains. CDR3 protein duplicates are merged, each entry listing the most common genes and DNA. The V and J calls here are based on TCRdb, not the publication. Present in this sample are 400,000 to 600,000 distinct CDR3 sequences, about 22% of which were seen just once. The leading ten clones occupy less than 9% of the sample.

Including the terminal cysteine and phenylalanine, the CDR3 comprises 15 residues. Of all the DNA, just the CDR3 is kept, 45 bases in frame from base 1. The germline V gene (reference sequence) sets CDR1 to SEHNR and CDR2 to FQNEAQ. The time point label corresponds to: persistent/refractory GD, antithyroid drugs over 5 years with positive TRAb. For both TCR sequencing and RNA sequencing, RNA was extracted from PBMCs using TRIzol. The diagnosis of Graves' disease followed American Thyroid Association guidelines. Patients were recruited from an endocrinology department in Xi'an, China. Each patient gave about 9.1 milliliters of peripheral blood, collected in an EDTA anticoagulant tube. Ficoll Paque Plus density gradient separation was used to isolate PBMCs, and no further T cell sorting was performed. RNA quality was checked with an Agilent 2100 Bioanalyzer and agarose gel, and concentration with a NanoDrop 2000.

A word on this clonotype: Its recognized antigen is unknown. The junction departs from the called germline gene at one end, perhaps through a read error.

This clonotype was sampled from a female donor with Graves disease. The sequencing here drew on peripheral blood mononuclear cells (PBMCs), taken when the disease was refractory, from a patient treated with antithyroid drugs. This chain joins TRBV7-9 to TRBJ1-4; 8 middle bases align to TRBD1. CDR3 region: CASSYQGALSEELFF. At the DNA level, the sequence is TGTGCCAGCAGCTATCAGGGGGCACTGAGTGAAGAACTGTTTTTT. Full variable domain (CDR3 extended with the reference TRBV7-9 and TRBJ1-4 proteins): DTGVSQNPRHKITKRGQNVTFRCDPISEHNRLYWYRQTLGQGPEFLTYFQNEAQLEKSRLLSDRFSAERPKGSFSTLEIQRTEQGDSAMYLCASSYQGALSEELFFGSGTQLSVL.